This TCR beta chain was recovered during a study of T cell changes during pregnancy in multiple sclerosis. Data came from immunoSEQ multiplex PCR; TCRdb stores just in-frame clones and leaves some out. The sample has tens of thousands of clones, over 90% seen once. The CDR3 contains 15 residues. V lost 0 bases and J 0 bases, leaving 8 bases between the germline ends. Germline lookup yields CDR1 SGDLS and CDR2 YYNGEE. The sequencing used peripheral blood, collected after pregnancy. This sequence originates from a female donor with multiple sclerosis, enrolled in a pregnancy study. J is TRBJ2-3 and V is TRBV9; D is unclear. The CDR3 spells CASSVAQISTDTQYF. The CDR3 bases are TGTGCCAGCAGCGTAGCCCAGATTAGCACAGATACGCAGTATTTT.